One and the same sample provided the 28 T cell receptor beta chains below, sequenced in a study of human T cells and chemical hapten exposure. Time point of the sample: patch test 3, about 24 weeks after DPC sensitization. Treatment noted: therapeutic diphenylcyclopropenone sensitization with weekly scalp DPC. Using its own MiXCR run on the RACE reads, TCRdb lists one record per CDR3 protein. This table holds 75,000 to 90,000 distinct CDR3 sequences, 10% to 11% found once. The starting material was whole blood, obtained in connection with sensitization to the hapten diphenylcyclopropenone (DPC). The receptors shown here come from a woman in her forties or fifties with alopecia areata. Some clones in this sample may be carry-over from other donors' samples.

This clonotype was counted ten times or more. V gene TRBV2 combines with J gene TRBJ2-7, with 15 bases that match TRBD2. This CDR3 has 14 residues. In germline, CDR1 is SNHLY, CDR2 FYNNEI. Trimming took 6 bases from V and 7 from J; bases not matched to a gene: 4. The CDR3 DNA is TGTGCCAGCAGAGGACTAGCGGGAGGGGGTGAGCAGTACTTC. Translation: CASRGLAGGGEQYF. The whole variable domain, remainder taken from reference TRBV2 and TRBJ2-7, is EPEVTQTPSHQVTQMGQEVILRCVPISNHLYFYWYRQILGQKVEFLVSFYNNEISEKSEIFDDQFSVERPDGSNFTLKIRSTKLEDSAMYFCASRGLAGGGEQYFGPGTRLTVT.

In this sample, this clonotype turned up a few times. The rearrangement uses TRBV10-3 and TRBJ2-1; 8 bases are shared with TRBD2. V was clipped by 3 bases and J by 1 base; unmatched bases: 2. Germline CDR1 and CDR2: ENHRY and SYGVKD. This CDR3 contains 15 residues. CDR3 in amino acids: CAISDSGGSYNEQFF. CDR3 bases: TGTGCCATCAGTGACTCGGGGGGGTCCTACAATGAGCAGTTCTTC.

In nucleotides, the CDR3 is TGTGCCACCAACAGCGCCGGGGAGCTGTTTTTT. It translates to CATNSAGELFF. The chain joins TRBV24-1 to TRBJ2-2; D is unresolved. The CDR3 covers 11 residues. V was shortened by 8 bases and J by 6 bases, with 6 bases between the two germline ends. Germline loops: CDR1 KGHDR, CDR2 SFDVKD.

In its sample, this clonotype was seen many times. The chain recombines TRBV20-1 with TRBJ2-3, with 13 bases aligning to TRBD2. CDR1 and CDR2 from the germline V gene are DFQATT and SNEGSKA (reference sequence). The CDR3 is made up of 18 amino acids. V lost 6 bases and J lost 0; bases outside the gene matches: 12. The CDR3 coding sequence is TGCAGTGCGGGGGGGACTAGCGGGACTGGAAGAAGCACAGATACGCAGTATTTT. This gives the protein CSAGGTSGTGRSTDTQYF.

This clonotype was recorded many times. V and J are TRBV14 and TRBJ2-1, with TRBD2 matching 7 bases. The CDR3 has 21 amino acids. Germline V gives CDR1 SGHDN, CDR2 FVKESK. With V trimmed by 4 bases and J by 6 bases, 27 bases remained unmatched. The CDR3: CASSPGGLDWIDLVIPNEQFF. The CDR3 DNA reads as TGTGCCAGCAGCCCGGGGGGATTGGACTGGATTGACCTGGTTATCCCCAATGAGCAGTTCTTC.

J is TRBJ2-7 and V is TRBV7-2, with D perhaps matching TRBD2 (5 bases). The germline V gene encodes CDR1 SGHTA and CDR2 FQGNSA. V lost 3 bases and J lost 3, with 18 bases in between. There are 16 residues in the CDR3. This chain's CDR3 is CASSFQADGKLYEQYF. CDR3 DNA sequence: TGTGCCAGCAGCTTTCAAGCCGACGGGAAACTCTACGAGCAGTACTTC.

This clonotype was counted many times. This chain links TRBV5-4 with TRBJ2-2, with D possibly matching TRBD2 (5 bases). The CDR3 has 14 amino acids. Deletions cut 5 bases from V and 4 bases from J, with 12 bases between. Per germline, CDR1 SGHNT and CDR2 YYREEE (reference sequence). CDR3 sequence: CASSSEAVTGELFF. The CDR3 DNA sequence: TGTGCCAGCAGTTCCGAAGCGGTCACCGGGGAGCTGTTTTTT.

This clonotype was picked up a small number of times. The J gene is TRBJ1-2, the V gene TRBV25-1, with 8 bases fitting TRBD1. The trim removed 6 bases at V and 4 bases at J, leaving 10 bases unmatched. The germline CDR1 and CDR2 sequences are MGHDK and SYGVNS. This CDR3 contains 15 residues. CDR3 sequence reads: CASSAGQVPIYGYTF. In DNA form, the CDR3 reads TGTGCCAGCAGCGCGGGACAGGTGCCCATCTATGGCTACACCTTC.

The chain is built from TRBV2 and TRBJ2-7; D unresolved. V lost 4 bases, J lost 7 bases, and 11 bases lay in between. The CDR3 totals 12 residues. Germline V gene lookup returns CDR1 SNHLY and CDR2 FYNNEI. The CDR3 here is CASSARGPEQYF. CDR3 DNA sequence: TGTGCCAGCAGTGCACGCGGTCCGGAGCAGTACTTC.

This clonotype was counted between two and nine times. The V gene is TRBV6-2 or TRBV6-3, the J gene TRBJ2-7; D uncertain. V was pared by 7 bases and J by 5 bases, with 18 bases between. The CDR3 covers 14 residues. Germline V gene data show CDR1 as MNHEY and CDR2 as SVGEGT. CDR3 in DNA: TGTGCCAGCACTCCAGGTACCTCGCGGAACGAGCAGTACTTC. Translating gives CASTPGTSRNEQYF.

The chain couples TRBV6-4 to TRBJ2-7; perhaps TRBD1 as D (6 bases). The CDR3 runs to 14 residues. V was pared by 0 bases and J by 3 bases, with 9 bases between. Per germline, CDR1 MRHNA and CDR2 SNTAGT. This CDR3 reads CASSDSTGHYEQYF. The DNA of the CDR3 is TGTGCCAGCAGTGACTCGACAGGCCACTACGAGCAGTACTTC.

This clonotype has at least ten counts. The V call is TRBV30, the J call TRBJ2-1; no reliable D call. The V end was cut by 7 bases, the J end by 10 bases, with 20 bases between. The germline V gene has CDR1 GTSNPN and CDR2 SVGIG (reference sequence). The CDR3 length is 13 residues. Written as DNA, the CDR3 is TGTGCCTTGAGCGTCAGTTGGGGTTCCGAGCAGTTCTTC. Its translation is CALSVSWGSEQFF.

This clonotype was seen repeatedly, ten times or more. The chain couples TRBV2 to TRBJ2-7, with TRBD2 as a possible D gene (6 bases). There are 16 residues in the CDR3. The V gene's germline CDR1 is SNHLY and CDR2 FYNNEI. The germline V and J ends were trimmed by 6 bases and 0 bases, with 18 bases remaining between them. CDR3 sequence: CASSPDHRRDSYEQYF. DNA for the CDR3: TGTGCCAGCAGCCCCGATCATCGGCGGGACTCCTACGAGCAGTACTTC.

J is TRBJ1-3 and V is TRBV5-1, with 8 nucleotides matching TRBD1. This CDR3 contains 14 residues. Germline CDR1 reads SGHRS; CDR2 reads YFSETQ. Trimming cost V 4 bases and J 6 bases; bases outside gene matches: 6. The CDR3 loop reads CASSPTGAENTIYF. The CDR3 coding sequence is TGCGCCAGCAGCCCGACAGGGGCTGAAAACACCATATATTTT.

V is TRBV7-3 and J is TRBJ1-2; 7 bases are shared with TRBD1. The V segment lost 5 bases and the J segment 7 bases; nucleotides outside the gene matches: 7. CDR1 is SGHTA, CDR2 FQGTGA, per germline. The CDR3 extends over 13 amino acids. In DNA, the CDR3 is TGTGCCAGCAGCCCAGGGGGGCTAGGTGGCTACACCTTC. Amino acids: CASSPGGLGGYTF.

This clonotype was observed many times. The chain uses TRBV20-1 and TRBJ2-1; D unclear. V lost 5 bases and J 0 bases, leaving 14 bases between the germline ends. Germline assignment: CDR1 DFQATT and CDR2 SNEGSKA (reference sequence). This CDR3 region has 15 residues. CDR3 sequence reads: CSAWTALGSYNEQFF. CDR3 nucleotide sequence: TGCAGTGCTTGGACCGCGTTAGGCTCCTACAATGAGCAGTTCTTC.

Many counts were recorded for this clonotype. The chain joins TRBV19 to TRBJ2-1; 7 nucleotides agree with TRBD2. CDR1 LNHDA and CDR2 SQIVND come from the germline V gene (reference sequence). The CDR3 is made up of 15 amino acids. V was clipped by 6 bases and J by 0 bases; unmatched bases: 5. The CDR3 nucleotides read TGTGCCAGTAGATCTAGCGGACGCTCCTACAATGAGCAGTTCTTC. It is translated as CASRSSGRSYNEQFF.

This clonotype was seen more than once but under ten times. This chain joins TRBV29-1 and TRBJ2-1; 11 bases align to TRBD1. Losses at the gene ends were 6 bases for V and 10 bases for J; bases not matched to a gene: 11. From germline, CDR1 is SQVTM and CDR2 ANQGSEA. The CDR3 extends over 14 amino acids. The CDR3 bases are TGCAGCGTCCGGACAGGGGGCCTCCCGGGAGAGCAGTTCTTC. Translation gives CSVRTGGLPGEQFF.

This clonotype was counted a few times. The rearrangement links TRBV7-9 to TRBJ1-1, with TRBD1 as a possible D gene (5 bases). Germline values: CDR1 SEHNR, CDR2 FQNEAQ (reference sequence). The CDR3 consists of 12 residues. V lost 5 bases and J 11 bases, leaving 15 bases between the germline ends. CDR3: CASSPSGWGAFF. CDR3 DNA sequence: TGTGCCAGCAGCCCTTCGGGATGGGGGGCTTTCTTT.

This clonotype was counted ten times or more. The chain carries TRBV7-2 and TRBJ2-5, with D unresolved. V was cut by 3 bases and J by 2 bases, with 7 bases left in between. Germline V gene data show CDR1 as SGHTA and CDR2 as FQGNSA. This CDR3 has 13 amino acids. The CDR3 reads CASSFQFQETQYF. CDR3 DNA sequence: TGTGCCAGCAGCTTCCAGTTTCAAGAGACCCAGTACTTC.

The chain links TRBV5-1 to TRBJ2-3; D may correspond to TRBD1 or TRBD2 (5 bases each). Germline CDR1 and CDR2: SGHRS and YFSETQ. Trimming removed 2 bases at V and 1 base at J, with 14 bases between. The CDR3 loop spans 16 amino acids. In nucleotides, the CDR3 is TGCGCCAGCAGCTTCCAGGCCCGGGGCGGCACAGATACGCAGTATTTT. Translated, it gives CASSFQARGGTDTQYF.

This clonotype was detected many times. The rearrangement joins TRBV4-1 to TRBJ2-1; 11 bases are shared with TRBD2. In germline, CDR1 is MGHRA, CDR2 YSYEKL. The J segment lost 2 bases and the V segment lost 0 bases, leaving 6 bases of the junction unmatched. The CDR3 consists of 18 residues. CDR3 in DNA: TGCGCCAGCAGCCAAGATCGAGTAGCGGGAGGGCCCTACAATGAGCAGTTCTTC. This sequence encodes CASSQDRVAGGPYNEQFF.

This clonotype was observed a few times. This rearrangement joins TRBV9 to TRBJ2-1, with 7 bases lining up with TRBD2. Trimming cost V 0 bases and J 4 bases; bases outside gene matches: 13. The CDR3 consists of 18 residues. The V gene's germline CDR1 is SGDLS and CDR2 YYNGEE. The CDR3: CASSVELERASGYNEQFF. CDR3 DNA sequence: TGTGCCAGCAGCGTAGAGCTCGAGAGGGCTAGCGGATACAATGAGCAGTTCTTC. Full variable domain (rest looked up from reference TRBV9 and TRBJ2-1): DSGVTQTPKHLITATGQRVTLRCSPRSGDLSVYWYQQSLDQGLQFLIQYYNGEERAKGNILERFSAQQFPDLHSELNLSSLELGDSALYFCASSVELERASGYNEQFFGPGTRLTVL.

This clonotype was seen ten or more times. The chain couples TRBV2 to TRBJ2-7, with TRBD2 as a possible D gene (6 bases). The CDR3 length is 18 residues. Trimming pared 4 bases from V and 4 bases from J, leaving 26 bases between. From germline, CDR1 is SNHLY and CDR2 FYNNEI. The CDR3 nucleotides read TGTGCCAGCAGTGCGGCTAGCCGGGAGTGGAGGGAAGTATACGAGCAGTACTTC. Amino acid sequence: CASSAASREWREVYEQYF.

This clonotype was seen only a few times. The rearrangement links TRBV7-9 to TRBJ1-2, with 7 bases matching TRBD1. With 5 bases clipped from V and 2 bases from J, the junction kept 5 bases outside the gene matches. The CDR3 has 14 amino acids. CDR1 is SEHNR, CDR2 FQNEAQ, per germline (reference sequence). The CDR3 loop reads CASSPGQENYGYTF. CDR3 nucleotide sequence: TGTGCCAGCAGCCCAGGACAGGAAAACTATGGCTACACCTTC.

This clonotype appeared many times. This chain joins TRBV29-1 and TRBJ2-3; 7 nucleotides align to TRBD2. The V gene's germline CDR1 is SQVTM and CDR2 ANQGSEA. This CDR3 region has 13 residues. V lost 7 bases, J lost 6 bases, and 10 bases stayed unmatched. The CDR3 protein is CSALGLLADTQYF. In DNA, the CDR3 is TGCAGCGCCCTGGGACTATTAGCGGATACGCAGTATTTT.

The chain employs TRBV20-1 and TRBJ2-4; no reliable D call. The germline V gene encodes CDR1 DFQATT and CDR2 SNEGSKA (reference sequence). V shed 5 bases and J shed 4 bases, with 6 bases lying between them. The CDR3 spans 11 residues. The CDR3 DNA follows: TGCAGTGCTTCCCCTAAAAACATTCAGTACTTC. Amino acid sequence: CSASPKNIQYF.

The genes are TRBV5-1 and TRBJ2-3; TRBD2 might be the D (6 bases). From germline, CDR1 is SGHRS and CDR2 YFSETQ. This CDR3 is 14 amino acids long. V lost 4 bases, J lost 6 bases, and 15 bases lay in between. The CDR3, as DNA: TGCGCCAGCAGCCTCCGACTAGTAGGGGATACGCAGTATTTT. Its translation: CASSLRLVGDTQYF.